The entry that follows covers one TCR beta chain sequence. Its specificity is unknown. Autoimmune disease history or systemic immunosuppression barred patients. Researchers took blood at baseline, on cycle 4 day 1, and on cycle 7 day 1. The data were taken from a study of OX40 agonist ivuxolimab in advanced cancers. Findings of the study overall: The study did not work out the antigen specificity of the expanded peripheral T cells.

The assay was immunoSEQ multiplex PCR, and TCRdb's table has in-frame clones only and misses some. The data hold 75,000 to 80,000 clones, with 81% observed a single time. Sequenced here: CD4+ or CD8+ T cells sorted from blood, sampled in a trial of the OX40 agonist ivuxolimab. The sequence derives from an adult with an advanced solid tumor such as melanoma, head and neck, liver or kidney cancer.

CDR3 nucleotides: TGCGCCAGCAGCCAAGATCTAGCGGGAGGACCAGATACGCAGTATTTT. Its protein product is CASSQDLAGGPDTQYF. The chain carries TRBV4-3 and TRBJ2-3, with 11 nucleotides matching TRBD2. The junction had 3 bases not matched to a gene; V was cut back by 0 bases and J by 4 bases. This CDR3 contains 16 residues. The germline V gene has CDR1 LGHNA and CDR2 YSLEER.